One sample yielded the 20 T cell receptor beta chains listed below, sequenced in a study of identical twins. Using its own MiXCR run on the 5' RACE reads, TCRdb lists one record per CDR3 protein. The sample shows some 320,000 distinct CDR3 sequences, 9% to 15% of them seen only once. These records were also assigned to another study, of yellow fever vaccine responses in identical twins.

Material: CD8+ T cells sorted from blood. These receptors all come from a woman younger than 30 in good health.

The chain uses TRBV12-3 or TRBV12-4 and TRBJ2-3; D may correspond to TRBD1 or TRBD2 (7 bases each). V lost 6 bases and J 9 bases, leaving 16 bases between the germline ends. The CDR3 length is 13 residues. CDR3 in amino acids: CASSSGGVSTQYF. CDR3 in DNA: TGTGCCAGCAGCTCAGGGGGGGTAAGCACGCAGTATTTT.

This clonotype has more than one count but fewer than ten. V usage is TRBV14 and J usage is TRBJ2-2; 7 bases match TRBD1. The CDR3 loop spans 15 amino acids. Germline CDR1 is SGHDN and CDR2 is FVKESK. V shed 5 bases and J 5 bases; nucleotides not matched to a gene: 8. The CDR3 loop is CASSSVGTETGELFF. Written as DNA, the CDR3 is TGTGCCAGCAGCTCCGTCGGGACAGAGACCGGGGAGCTGTTTTTT. Based on the CDR3 plus reference TRBV14 and TRBJ2-2, the full variable domain is EAGVTQFPSHSVIEKGQTVTLRCDPISGHDNLYWYRRVMGKEIKFLLHFVKESKQDESGMPNNRFLAERTGGTYSTLKVQPAELEDSGVYFCASSSVGTETGELFFGEGSRLTVL.

This clonotype has a count of ten or more. The V and J genes are TRBV28 and TRBJ2-1; 9 bases are a match to TRBD2. Per germline, CDR1 MDHEN and CDR2 SYDVKM. The CDR3 runs to 14 residues. The trim removed 7 bases at V and 0 bases at J, leaving 1 base unmatched. CDR3 sequence (DNA): TGTGCCAGCACTAGCGGGACCTCCTACAATGAGCAGTTCTTC. This codes for CASTSGTSYNEQFF. The whole variable domain, remainder taken from reference TRBV28 and TRBJ2-1, is DVKVTQSSRYLVKRTGEKVFLECVQDMDHENMFWYRQDPGLGLRLIYFSYDVKMKEKGDIPEGYSVSREKKERFSLILESASTNQTSMYLCASTSGTSYNEQFFGPGTRLTVL.

V gene TRBV6-1 combines with J gene TRBJ1-5; D is unclear. This CDR3 has 15 residues. Trimming removed 6 bases from V and 1 base from J, with 13 bases in between. The germline V gene has CDR1 MNHNS and CDR2 SASEGT. CDR3 protein: CASRSNGGSNQPQHF. The CDR3 DNA is TGTGCCAGCAGGAGCAACGGAGGGAGCAATCAGCCCCAGCATTTT.

This chain connects TRBV29-1 to TRBJ2-6, with TRBD2 identical over 7 bases. The CDR3 sequence is 14 residues long. The germline gives CDR1 SQVTM, CDR2 ANQGSEA. The J segment lost 4 bases and the V segment lost 3 bases, leaving 3 bases of the junction unmatched. In nucleotides, the CDR3 is TGCAGCGTTGAGGGGGGGTCCGGGGCCAACGTCCTGACTTTC. The encoded protein is CSVEGGSGANVLTF.

This chain uses TRBV10-1 with TRBJ2-3; D unclear. The CDR3 is 14 residues long. V was pared by 3 bases and J by 0 bases, with 7 bases between. Germline lookup yields CDR1 WNHNN and CDR2 SYGVQD (reference sequence). CDR3 sequence (DNA): TGCGCCAGCAGTGACGACCTAAGCACAGATACGCAGTATTTT. Encoded protein: CASSDDLSTDTQYF.

This clonotype was observed many times. The V call is TRBV12-3 or TRBV12-4, the J call TRBJ2-7, with 8 bases identical to TRBD1. V shed 3 bases, J shed 4 bases, and the junction held 11 bases outside the gene matches. The CDR3 has 16 amino acids. The CDR3 spells CASSFRATGEVYEQYF. CDR3 DNA: TGTGCCAGCAGTTTTCGCGCGACAGGGGAAGTATACGAGCAGTACTTC.

The V gene is TRBV20-1, the J gene TRBJ1-2; 10 nucleotides agree with TRBD1. Per germline, CDR1 DFQATT and CDR2 SNEGSKA (reference sequence). With 1 base clipped from V and 3 bases from J, the junction kept 5 bases outside the gene matches. The CDR3 is 15 residues long. As DNA, the CDR3 is TGCAGTGCTAGAGTACCGGACAGGGGGGACTATGGCTACACCTTC. Its protein product is CSARVPDRGDYGYTF.

This clonotype appeared a few times. The rearrangement links TRBV4-1 to TRBJ2-5; 10 bases are a match to TRBD2. From germline, CDR1 is MGHRA and CDR2 YSYEKL. The CDR3 is 16 residues long. V was clipped by 2 bases and J by 5 bases; unmatched bases: 8. CDR3 in DNA: TGCGCCAGCAGCCAACCAGCGGGGGGGGGTTTGGAGACCCAGTACTTC. It is translated as CASSQPAGGGLETQYF.

This clonotype was observed a few times. This chain joins TRBV5-6 and TRBJ1-4; 7 nucleotides match TRBD1. Germline-derived CDR1 and CDR2 are SGHDT and YYEEEE. The CDR3 spans 17 residues. With V trimmed by 5 bases and J by 0 bases, 10 bases remained unmatched. As DNA, the CDR3 is TGTGCCAGCAGACCAGGACAGGATGGCGCAACTAATGAAAAACTGTTTTTT. It specifies CASRPGQDGATNEKLFF. The full variable domain, in which reference TRBV5-6 and TRBJ1-4 provide the parts outside the CDR3, is DAGVTQSPTHLIKTRGQQVTLRCSPKSGHDTVSWYQQALGQGPQFIFQYYEEEERQRGNFPDRFSGHQFPNYSSELNVNALLLGDSALYLCASRPGQDGATNEKLFFGSGTQLSVL.

In this sample, this clonotype turned up many times. The chain recombines TRBV5-6 with TRBJ2-7; D gene ambiguous. The ends were cut back, 3 bases at V and 4 bases at J, with 17 bases in the middle. The CDR3 extends over 15 amino acids. Germline V gene data show CDR1 as SGHDT and CDR2 as YYEEEE. The CDR3 sequence is CASSYRLNGKYEQYV. CDR3 nucleotide sequence: TGTGCCAGCAGCTACCGGCTGAATGGAAAATACGAGCAGTACGTC.

This clonotype has a count of ten or more. The rearrangement uses TRBV20-1 and TRBJ2-7, with D tentatively TRBD1 (6 bases). Trimming removed 2 bases at V and 6 bases at J, with 14 bases between. The CDR3 has 13 residues. From germline, CDR1 is DFQATT and CDR2 SNEGSKA (reference sequence). This chain's CDR3 is CSARSPQGIEQYF. Here the CDR3 DNA reads TGCAGTGCTAGATCGCCACAGGGTATCGAGCAGTACTTC.

The table lists this clonotype with a few counts. V is TRBV28 and J is TRBJ2-5; D is possibly TRBD2 (6 bases). The germline V gene has CDR1 MDHEN and CDR2 SYDVKM. The CDR3 has 12 residues. The V and J ends lost 8 bases and 6 bases respectively, with 13 bases between them. CDR3 nucleotide sequence: TGTGCCAGCGGGGAGGTGAAAAAGACCCAGTACTTC. Translating gives CASGEVKKTQYF.

The rearrangement links TRBV14 to TRBJ2-6, with D perhaps TRBD1 or TRBD2 (5 bases each). Between the trimmed V and J ends, which lost 4 bases and 0 bases, there was a span of 10 bases. CDR1 and CDR2 from the germline V gene are SGHDN and FVKESK. The CDR3 runs 16 residues. The CDR3 DNA sequence: TGTGCCAGCAGCCGTCGGGGCGACTCTGGGGCCAACGTCCTGACTTTC. Encoded protein: CASSRRGDSGANVLTF.

This clonotype was recorded at least ten times. The chain combines TRBV4-1 with TRBJ2-1; D is ambiguous. Trimming took 2 bases from V and 2 from J, leaving 4 bases between them. Germline assignment: CDR1 MGHRA and CDR2 YSYEKL. This CDR3 is built from 13 residues. Here the CDR3 DNA reads TGCGCCAGCAGCCAAACGGCCTACAATGAGCAGTTCTTC. It codes for CASSQTAYNEQFF.

This clonotype was picked up a small number of times. This chain links TRBV7-3 with TRBJ1-1; D is unclear. Germline values: CDR1 SGHTA, CDR2 FQGTGA. The CDR3 is 15 amino acids. The ends were cut back, 2 bases at V and 1 base at J, with 11 bases in the middle. CDR3 loop: CASSLGRAENTEAFF. In DNA, the CDR3 is TGTGCCAGCAGCTTAGGGCGGGCAGAGAACACTGAAGCTTTCTTT.

The chain employs TRBV5-1 and TRBJ2-2; TRBD2 matches at 12 bases. V lost 7 bases and J lost 10; bases outside the gene matches: 5. Germline-derived CDR1 and CDR2 are SGHRS and YFSETQ. The CDR3 totals 13 residues. In DNA form, the CDR3 reads TGCGCCAGCCAGACTAGCGGGAGTCAGGAGCTGTTTTTT. This translates into CASQTSGSQELFF.

This clonotype has more than one count but fewer than ten. The CDR3 reads CASSLGQERPYEQYF. For the CDR3, the DNA is TGCGCCAGCAGCCTTGGACAGGAGAGACCCTACGAGCAGTACTTC. V gene TRBV5-1 combines with J gene TRBJ2-7, with 7 bases aligning to TRBD1. The CDR3 runs 15 residues. Germline assignment: CDR1 SGHRS and CDR2 YFSETQ. After removal of 4 bases from V and 2 bases from J, the junction contained 9 bases not matched to a gene.

A few counts support this clonotype. V and J are TRBV27 and TRBJ2-1, with 11 positions matching TRBD2. Trimming took 5 bases from V and 3 from J; bases not matched to a gene: 6. Germline CDR1 and CDR2: MNHEY and SMNVEV (reference sequence). CDR3 size: 16 residues. The CDR3 loop reads CASSHLAGGGYNEQFF. CDR3 coding DNA: TGTGCCAGCAGTCATCTAGCGGGAGGTGGCTACAATGAGCAGTTCTTC.

The chain employs TRBV6-5 and TRBJ1-2; 9 bases match TRBD1. Losses at the gene ends were 8 bases for V and 8 bases for J; bases not matched to a gene: 6. This CDR3 spans 12 amino acids. Germline V lookup: CDR1 MNHEY, CDR2 SVGAGI. Here the CDR3 reads CASCTGGRGYTF. CDR3 nucleotide sequence: TGTGCCAGCTGCACAGGGGGCCGGGGCTACACCTTC.